Listed here are 25 T cell receptor beta chains from one sample, sequenced in a study of shared clonotypes between healthy human individuals. TCRdb keeps only in-frame clones here, not all; method: immunoSEQ multiplex PCR. The data contain about 2 million clones, about 95% of them singletons. CD45RO-negative CD8 cells positively selected for CCR7 made up the naive population, which excluded terminally differentiated effector memory CD45RA+ cells. Sequencing input: naive CD8+ T cells sorted from blood. The receptor set was obtained from a man between 18 and 29 years old in good health.

The chain is built from TRBV11-2 and TRBJ2-3, with TRBD1 as a possible D gene (6 bases). The CDR3 totals 16 residues. Germline V CDR1 and CDR2: SGHAT, FQNNGV. V was clipped by 1 base and J by 4 bases, with 15 bases between them. The CDR3 coding sequence is TGTGCCAGCAGCTTAGTTTTAGGGGGAGCGGCAGATACGCAGTATTTT. It specifies CASSLVLGGAADTQYF.

The V and J genes are TRBV4-1 and TRBJ2-2, with D perhaps TRBD2 (5 bases). V lost 1 base and J lost 0, with 9 bases in between. CDR1 is MGHRA, CDR2 YSYEKL, per germline. CDR3 length equals 16 residues. The CDR3 here is CASSQGAGANTGELFF. As DNA, the CDR3 is TGCGCCAGCAGCCAAGGGGCCGGGGCGAACACCGGGGAGCTGTTTTTT.

This sequence joins TRBV5-6 and TRBJ2-5; D gene uncertain. The closer fit of TRBJ2-7 to the DNA end suggests the J call may be wrong. The CDR3 contains 14 residues. Germline CDR1 is SGHDT and CDR2 is YYEEEE. The CDR3, as DNA: TGTGCCAGCAGCTTGCCAGTCAGCTCCTACGAGCAGTACTTC. Protein sequence: CASSLPVSSYEQYF.

The chain joins TRBV9 to TRBJ1-6; TRBD1 aligns across 9 bases. V dropped 3 bases and J dropped 9; count of bases not matched to a gene: 10. The CDR3 loop spans 16 amino acids. Germline V lookup: CDR1 SGDLS, CDR2 YYNGEE. In DNA form, the CDR3 reads TGTGCCAGCAGCGCGAGTGCCGGGACAGGGCCTTCACCCCTCCACTTT. The encoded protein is CASSASAGTGPSPLHF.

A note on this clone: The same CDR3 arises from other DNA sequences in this sample as well. The chain carries TRBV29-1 and TRBJ2-7; TRBD2 aligns across 9 bases. The CDR3 totals 13 residues. V shed 4 bases and J 3 bases; nucleotides not matched to a gene: 4. Germline CDR1 is SQVTM and CDR2 is ANQGSEA. Here the CDR3 DNA reads TGCAGCGTTGGGGTAGCGGGAGACTACGAGCAGTACTTC. Encoded protein: CSVGVAGDYEQYF.

The genes are TRBV5-6 and TRBJ2-1, with TRBD1 matching over 9 bases. Germline trimming cut 5 bases from V and 3 bases from J; bases unmatched to any gene: 6. The CDR3 has 15 amino acids. Germline V gene sequence: CDR1 SGHDT, CDR2 YYEEEE. The CDR3 DNA reads as TGTGCCAGCAGTACAGGGGGCGGCTACTACAATGAGCAGTTCTTC. It encodes CASSTGGGYYNEQFF. Based on the CDR3 plus reference TRBV5-6 and TRBJ2-1, the full variable domain is DAGVTQSPTHLIKTRGQQVTLRCSPKSGHDTVSWYQQALGQGPQFIFQYYEEEERQRGNFPDRFSGHQFPNYSSELNVNALLLGDSALYLCASSTGGGYYNEQFFGPGTRLTVL.

CDR3 region: CAISSIFDRENTGELFF. The CDR3, as DNA: TGTGCCATCAGTTCTATATTTGACAGGGAGAACACCGGGGAGCTGTTTTTT. This rearrangement joins TRBV10-3 to TRBJ2-2, with TRBD1 matching over 7 bases. The CDR3 consists of 17 residues. The V gene's germline CDR1 is ENHRY and CDR2 SYGVKD. Germline trimming cut 5 bases from V and 1 base from J; bases unmatched to any gene: 10.

V and J are TRBV15 and TRBJ2-1, with 12 bases aligning to TRBD2. This CDR3 contains 17 residues. Germline V gene lookup returns CDR1 LNHNV and CDR2 YYDKDF (reference sequence). J lost 9 bases, V lost 1 base, and 10 bases had no gene match. This CDR3 is CATSRVPTSGSIGEQFF. DNA of the CDR3: TGTGCCACCAGCAGAGTTCCGACTAGCGGGAGCATCGGTGAGCAGTTCTTC. The full variable domain, its missing parts supplied by reference TRBV15 and TRBJ2-1, is DAMVIQNPRYQVTQFGKPVTLSCSQTLNHNVMYWYQQKSSQAPKLLFHYYDKDFNNEADTPDNFQSRRPNTSFCFLDIRSPGLGDTAMYLCATSRVPTSGSIGEQFFGPGTRLTVL.

This chain joins TRBV10-3 and TRBJ2-2; TRBD1 agrees at 7 bases. The CDR3 sequence is 15 residues long. CDR1 ENHRY and CDR2 SYGVKD come from the germline V gene. Trimming at V came to 3 bases and at J to 5 bases, leaving 6 bases not matched to a gene. CDR3 bases: TGTGCCATCAGTGATTCAGGGGGTGAAACCGGGGAGCTGTTTTTT. Translated: CAISDSGGETGELFF.

The rearrangement links TRBV4-1 to TRBJ2-7; 9 nucleotides match TRBD1. V dropped 4 bases and J dropped 2; count of bases not matched to a gene: 6. The CDR3 runs 15 residues. CDR1 is MGHRA, CDR2 YSYEKL, per germline. CDR3 DNA sequence: TGCGCCAGCAGCCCCCGGACAGGGGAAACCTACGAGCAGTACTTC. It yields the protein CASSPRTGETYEQYF.

The chain employs TRBV7-9 and TRBJ2-7; the match to TRBD2 covers 7 bases. The CDR3 runs to 17 residues. Trimming took 3 bases from V and 6 from J; bases not matched to a gene: 17. The germline V gene has CDR1 SEHNR and CDR2 FQNEAQ (reference sequence). The CDR3, as DNA: TGTGCCAGCAGCTTCGCCCTCCTGGGCACTAGCGACGGCGAGCAGTACTTC. Its protein product is CASSFALLGTSDGEQYF.

V is TRBV14 and J is TRBJ2-5, with unresolved D. CDR3 length: 12 residues. CDR1 and CDR2 (germline): SGHDN, FVKESK. V was shortened by 1 base and J by 4 bases, with 4 bases between the two germline ends. The chain's CDR3 is CASSQVVETQYF. As DNA, the CDR3 is TGTGCCAGCAGCCAAGTGGTAGAGACCCAGTACTTC.

This chain joins TRBV4-1 and TRBJ2-3; no firm D call. This CDR3 region has 17 residues. V shed 4 bases and J shed 0 bases, with 17 bases lying between them. CDR1 MGHRA and CDR2 YSYEKL come from the germline V gene. The CDR3 region is CASSPPFLTLSTDTQYF. CDR3 nucleotide sequence: TGCGCCAGCAGCCCCCCTTTTCTTACCTTAAGCACAGATACGCAGTATTTT.

The rearrangement links TRBV7-9 to TRBJ2-5, with TRBD2 as a possible D gene (5 bases). The CDR3 contains 16 residues. V lost 8 bases, J lost 4 bases, and 23 bases lay in between. The germline gives CDR1 SEHNR, CDR2 FQNEAQ (reference sequence). DNA for the CDR3: TGTGCCAGCGGGCTTTCCGGACTTGAGGTTATAGAGACCCAGTACTTC. Translation gives CASGLSGLEVIETQYF.

Worth noting for this clone: Germline and junction disagree at one end, which may indicate a read error. CDR3: CASSSRLAGGPLEQYF. DNA for the CDR3: TGTGCTAGCAGCTCCAGATTAGCGGGAGGGCCGCTCGAGCAGTACTTC. The J gene is TRBJ2-7, the V gene TRBV7-7; 11 bases fit TRBD2. The germline V gene has CDR1 SSHAT and CDR2 FNYEAQ (reference sequence). The CDR3 covers 16 residues. Full variable domain (rest looked up from reference TRBV7-7 and TRBJ2-7): GAGVSQSPRYKVTKRGQDVTLRCDPISSHATLYWYQQALGQGPEFLTYFNYEAQPDKSGLPSDRFSAERPEGSISTLTIQRTEQRDSAMYRCASSSRLAGGPLEQYFGPGTRLTVT.

In this sample, this clone turned up once. The chain joins TRBV19 to TRBJ1-5; D ambiguous. The V end was cut by 1 base, the J end by 0 bases, with 19 bases between. The CDR3 consists of 19 residues. The germline gives CDR1 LNHDA, CDR2 SQIVND (reference sequence). The CDR3 DNA is TGTGCCAGTAGTATAGGGCGTTACCGGGAGGCGGATAGCAATCAGCCCCAGCATTTT. This codes for CASSIGRYREADSNQPQHF.

The chain carries TRBV9 and TRBJ2-7, with TRBD2 matching over 7 bases. This CDR3 has 13 amino acids. Germline CDR1 reads SGDLS; CDR2 reads YYNGEE. Trimming took 4 bases from V and 2 from J; bases not matched to a gene: 3. Here the CDR3 reads CASSYGLAYEQYF. In DNA, the CDR3 is TGTGCCAGCAGCTACGGACTAGCCTACGAGCAGTACTTC.

The chain joins TRBV7-8 to TRBJ2-7; D call uncertain. This CDR3 is 15 amino acids long. Trimming removed 1 base at V and 2 bases at J, with 12 bases between. Per germline, CDR1 SGHVS and CDR2 FQNEAQ. In DNA form, the CDR3 reads TGTGCCAGCAGCTTAGGGCTGAGTTTCACCTACGAGCAGTACTTC. This encodes CASSLGLSFTYEQYF.

V gene TRBV5-1 combines with J gene TRBJ2-1; no clear D gene. CDR3 length: 14 residues. V gave up 6 bases and J gave up 1 base, with 11 bases separating them. Germline V gene data show CDR1 as SGHRS and CDR2 as YFSETQ. CDR3 DNA: TGCGCCAGCAACCCCGCGAGTTCCTACAATGAGCAGTTCTTC. Translating gives CASNPASSYNEQFF.

The CDR3 loop is CASSPLGGGSYQPQHF. CDR3 sequence (DNA): TGTGCCAGCAGCCCCCTAGGAGGGGGTAGTTATCAGCCCCAGCATTTT. This chain connects TRBV28 to TRBJ1-5; possibly TRBD1 for D (6 bases). From germline, CDR1 is MDHEN and CDR2 SYDVKM. The CDR3 has 16 residues. V was pared by 6 bases and J by 5 bases, with 20 bases between.

This clone has just one count. Other nucleotide sequences in the sample specify the same CDR3. The chain uses TRBV9 and TRBJ1-1; D gene unclear. The V and J ends lost 0 bases and 5 bases respectively, with 11 bases between them. Per the germline V gene, CDR1 is SGDLS and CDR2 is YYNGEE. The CDR3 is 14 residues long. CDR3 amino acids: CASSVAVEGTEAFF. In DNA form, the CDR3 reads TGTGCCAGCAGCGTAGCTGTAGAGGGTACTGAAGCTTTCTTT.

V gene TRBV6-5 combines with J gene TRBJ1-6; D unclear. The CDR3 is 15 residues long. V was trimmed by 2 bases and J by 7 bases, leaving 12 bases between them. CDR1 and CDR2 from the germline V gene are MNHEY and SVGAGI. The CDR3 sequence is CASSYNTWVNSPLHF. The CDR3 DNA is TGTGCCAGCAGTTACAATACGTGGGTGAATTCACCCCTCCACTTT.

The chain combines TRBV7-9 with TRBJ1-2; no clear D. CDR1 SEHNR and CDR2 FQNEAQ come from the germline V gene (reference sequence). CDR3 size: 14 residues. The V and J ends lost 4 bases and 2 bases respectively, with 11 bases between them. The CDR3 sequence: CASSYGEANYGYTF. The CDR3, as DNA: TGTGCCAGCAGCTACGGGGAGGCAAACTATGGCTACACCTTC.

V usage is TRBV4-3 and J usage is TRBJ2-3; 8 bases agree with TRBD2. CDR1 LGHNA and CDR2 YSLEER come from the germline V gene. The ends lost 7 bases at V and 3 bases at J; junction bases unmatched: 9. The CDR3 covers 15 residues. The CDR3 nucleotides are TGCGCCAGCACGGTGCGGGGGGCTTTGACAGATACGCAGTATTTT. Translating it yields CASTVRGALTDTQYF.

The genes are TRBV9 and TRBJ2-7; 8 positions match TRBD1. The CDR3 consists of 14 residues. The germline V gene has CDR1 SGDLS and CDR2 YYNGEE. Germline trimming cut 3 bases from V and 5 bases from J; bases unmatched to any gene: 7. This CDR3 is CASSGSQGADEQYF. In DNA form, the CDR3 reads TGTGCCAGCAGCGGGTCTCAGGGGGCGGACGAGCAGTACTTC.